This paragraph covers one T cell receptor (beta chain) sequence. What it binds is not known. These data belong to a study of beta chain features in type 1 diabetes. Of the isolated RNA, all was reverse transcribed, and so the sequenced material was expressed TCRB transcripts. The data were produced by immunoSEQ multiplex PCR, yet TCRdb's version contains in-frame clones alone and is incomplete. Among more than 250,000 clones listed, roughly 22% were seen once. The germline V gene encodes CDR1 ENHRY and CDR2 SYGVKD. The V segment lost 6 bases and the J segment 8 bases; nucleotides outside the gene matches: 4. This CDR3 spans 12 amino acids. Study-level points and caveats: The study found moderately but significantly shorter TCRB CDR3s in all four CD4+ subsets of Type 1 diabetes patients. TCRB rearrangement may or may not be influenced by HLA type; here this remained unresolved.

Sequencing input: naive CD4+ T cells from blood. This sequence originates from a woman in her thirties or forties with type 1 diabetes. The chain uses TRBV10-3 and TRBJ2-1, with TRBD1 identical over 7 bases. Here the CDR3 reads CAIRGQTDEQFF. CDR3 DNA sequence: TGTGCCATCAGGGGACAGACGGATGAGCAGTTCTTC.